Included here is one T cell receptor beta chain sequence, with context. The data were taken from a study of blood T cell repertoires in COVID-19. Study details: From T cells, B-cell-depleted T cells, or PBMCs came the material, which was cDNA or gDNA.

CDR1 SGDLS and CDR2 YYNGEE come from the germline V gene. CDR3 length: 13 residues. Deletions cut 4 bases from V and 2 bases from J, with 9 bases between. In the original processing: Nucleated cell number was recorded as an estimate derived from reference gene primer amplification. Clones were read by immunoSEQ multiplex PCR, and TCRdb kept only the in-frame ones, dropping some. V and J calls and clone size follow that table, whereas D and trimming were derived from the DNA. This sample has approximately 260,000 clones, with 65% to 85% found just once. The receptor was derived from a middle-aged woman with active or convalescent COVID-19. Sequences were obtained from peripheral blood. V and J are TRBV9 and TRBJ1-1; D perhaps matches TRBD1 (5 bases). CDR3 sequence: CASSSTGNTEAFF. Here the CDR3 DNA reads TGTGCCAGCAGCTCAACAGGAAACACTGAAGCTTTCTTT.